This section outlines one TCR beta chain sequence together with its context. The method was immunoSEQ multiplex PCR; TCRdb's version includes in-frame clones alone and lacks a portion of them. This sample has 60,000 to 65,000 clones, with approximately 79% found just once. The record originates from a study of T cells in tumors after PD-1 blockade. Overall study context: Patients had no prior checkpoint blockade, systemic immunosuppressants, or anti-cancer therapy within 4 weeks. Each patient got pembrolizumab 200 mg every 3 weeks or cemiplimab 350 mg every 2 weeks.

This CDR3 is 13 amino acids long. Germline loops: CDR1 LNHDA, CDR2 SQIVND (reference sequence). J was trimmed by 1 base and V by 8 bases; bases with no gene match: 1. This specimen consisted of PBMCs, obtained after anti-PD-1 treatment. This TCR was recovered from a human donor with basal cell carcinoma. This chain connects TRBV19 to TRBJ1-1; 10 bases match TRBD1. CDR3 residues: CASGDRGNTEAFF. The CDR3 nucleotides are TGTGCCAGTGGGGACAGGGGGAACACTGAAGCTTTCTTT.